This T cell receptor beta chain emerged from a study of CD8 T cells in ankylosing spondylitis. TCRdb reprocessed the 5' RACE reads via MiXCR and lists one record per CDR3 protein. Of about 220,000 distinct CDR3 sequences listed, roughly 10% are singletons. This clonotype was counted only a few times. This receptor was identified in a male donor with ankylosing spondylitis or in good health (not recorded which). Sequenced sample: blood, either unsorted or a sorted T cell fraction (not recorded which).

The CDR3 DNA is TGTGCCAGCAGTTTTCAACAATCTGGAAACACCATATATTTT. This sequence encodes CASSFQQSGNTIYF. The chain links TRBV12-3 or TRBV12-4 to TRBJ1-3; no firm D call. V lost 3 bases and J lost 1, with 7 bases in between. The CDR3 consists of 14 residues.